The clone carrying this T cell receptor (beta chain) was counted once. The data were obtained in a study of T cells in tuberculosis. Time point denoted: new active TB diagnosis, blood taken before or within 7 days of starting treatment. The CDR3 has 16 residues. The J segment lost 2 bases and the V segment lost 1 base, leaving 6 bases of the junction unmatched. The germline V gene encodes CDR1 SGHRS and CDR2 YFSETQ. Clones were read by immunoSEQ multiplex PCR, and TCRdb kept only the in-frame ones, dropping some. This sample yields 30,000 to 35,000 clones, of which 93% are seen a single time; 11% belongs to the top ten.

This receptor was obtained from an adult with tuberculosis. The V gene is TRBV5-1, the J gene TRBJ2-3, with TRBD2 matching over 8 bases. This specimen consisted of PBMCs, obtained at tuberculosis diagnosis. CDR3 residues: CASSLMGGGPTDTQYF. The DNA of the CDR3 is TGCGCCAGCAGCTTGATGGGCGGGGGGCCCACAGATACGCAGTATTTT.